This TCR beta chain was identified during a study of CD8 T cells in Susac syndrome. The CDR3 length is 16 residues. V was shortened by 8 bases and J by 4 bases, with 22 bases between the two germline ends. CDR1 is KGHDR and CDR2 is SFDVKD in the germline V gene. The RNA, about 0.45 to 1 ug, was put through reverse transcription using random hexamers. TCRdb reprocessed the immunoSEQ multiplex PCR reads via MiXCR and lists one record per CDR3 protein. The profile covers about 120,000 distinct CDR3 sequences, with 96% appearing a single time and less than 0.15% taken by the ten largest. Sample: CD4+ T cells from PBMCs. The TCR originated in a human donor with Susac syndrome. The genes are TRBV24-1 and TRBJ1-1; D ambiguous. The CDR3, as DNA: TGTGCCACCACAGGCACCGGGTCCCATGGTAGCACTGAAGCTTTCTTT. It codes for CATTGTGSHGSTEAFF.